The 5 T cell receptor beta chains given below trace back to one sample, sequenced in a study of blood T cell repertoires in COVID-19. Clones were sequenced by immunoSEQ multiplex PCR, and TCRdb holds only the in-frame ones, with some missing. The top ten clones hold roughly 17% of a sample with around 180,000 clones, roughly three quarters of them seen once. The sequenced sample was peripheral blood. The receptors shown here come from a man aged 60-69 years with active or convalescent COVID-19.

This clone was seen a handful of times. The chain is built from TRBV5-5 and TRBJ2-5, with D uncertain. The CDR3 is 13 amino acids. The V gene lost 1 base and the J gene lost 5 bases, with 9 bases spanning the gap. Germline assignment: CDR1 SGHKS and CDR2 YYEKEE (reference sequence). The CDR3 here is CASSLPGHETQYF. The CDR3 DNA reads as TGTGCCAGCAGCTTGCCAGGCCACGAGACCCAGTACTTC.

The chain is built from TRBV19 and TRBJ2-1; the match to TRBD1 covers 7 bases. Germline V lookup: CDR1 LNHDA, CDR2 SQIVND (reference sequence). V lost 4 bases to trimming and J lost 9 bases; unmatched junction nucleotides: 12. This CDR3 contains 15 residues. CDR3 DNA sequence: TGTGCCAGTAGTACCGCGCCGGGACAGCAAACTGAGCAGTTCTTC. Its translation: CASSTAPGQQTEQFF.

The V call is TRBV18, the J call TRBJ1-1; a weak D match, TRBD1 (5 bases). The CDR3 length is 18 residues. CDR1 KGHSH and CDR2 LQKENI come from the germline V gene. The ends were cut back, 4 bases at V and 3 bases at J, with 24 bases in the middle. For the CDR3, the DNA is TGTGCCAGCTCACGGACATTACCAGCCAGCCAGGGTCACACTGAAGCTTTCTTT. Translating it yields CASSRTLPASQGHTEAFF.

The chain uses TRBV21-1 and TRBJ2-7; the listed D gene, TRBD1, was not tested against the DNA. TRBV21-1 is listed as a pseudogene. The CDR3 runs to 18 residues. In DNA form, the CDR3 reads TGTGCCAGCAGCAACCCTCCCTCGACAGGGCGCTATCCCTACGAGCAGTACTTC. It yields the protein CASSNPPSTGRYPYEQYF.

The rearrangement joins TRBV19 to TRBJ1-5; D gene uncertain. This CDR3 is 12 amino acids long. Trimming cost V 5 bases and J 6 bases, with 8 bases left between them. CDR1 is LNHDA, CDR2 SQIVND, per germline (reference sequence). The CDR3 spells CASSWPRQPQHF. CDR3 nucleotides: TGTGCCAGTAGTTGGCCCCGTCAGCCCCAGCATTTT. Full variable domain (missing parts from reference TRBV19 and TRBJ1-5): DGGITQSPKYLFRKEGQNVTLSCEQNLNHDAMYWYRQDPGQGLRLIYYSQIVNDFQKGDIAEGYSVSREKKESFPLTVTSAQKNPTAFYLCASSWPRQPQHFGDGTRLSIL.